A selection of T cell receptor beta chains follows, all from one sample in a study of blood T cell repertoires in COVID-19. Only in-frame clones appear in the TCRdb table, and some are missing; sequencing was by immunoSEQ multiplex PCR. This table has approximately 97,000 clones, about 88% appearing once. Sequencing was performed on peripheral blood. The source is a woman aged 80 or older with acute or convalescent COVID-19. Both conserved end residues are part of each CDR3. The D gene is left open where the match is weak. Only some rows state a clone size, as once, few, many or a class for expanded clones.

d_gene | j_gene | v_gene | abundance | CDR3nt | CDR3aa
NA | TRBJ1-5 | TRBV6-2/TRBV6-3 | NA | TGTGCCAGCAGTACAACCCCCGGGGAGTGGGGCAATCAGCCCCAGCATTTT | CASSTTPGEWGNQPQHF
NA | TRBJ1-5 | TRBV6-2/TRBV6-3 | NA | TGTGCCAGCAGTTACGACGGGTTAACACAGCCCCAGCATTTT | CASSYDGLTQPQHF
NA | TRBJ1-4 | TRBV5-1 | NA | TGCGCCAGCAGCTTGATTCCGGGAACTAATGAAAAACTGTTTTTT | CASSLIPGTNEKLFF
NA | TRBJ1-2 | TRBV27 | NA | TGTGCCAGCAGTTCGGGGGGACATTCTAGGGGCTACACCTTC | CASSSGGHSRGYTF
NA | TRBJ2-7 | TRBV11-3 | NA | TGTGCCAGCAGCTTAGGACAGACTAGCTCCTACGAGCAGTACTTC | CASSLGQTSSYEQYF
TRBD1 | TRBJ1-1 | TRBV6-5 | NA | TGTGCCAGCAGTTACTCGAACAGGGGGGACACTGAAGCTTTCTTT | CASSYSNRGDTEAFF
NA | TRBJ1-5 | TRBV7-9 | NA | TGTGCCAGCAGCTTACAGGGTTTAGACGATCAGCCCCAGCATTTT | CASSLQGLDDQPQHF
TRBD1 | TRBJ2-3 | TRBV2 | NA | TGTGCCAGCCAACGACAGGGGTTGTCAGATACGCAGTATTTT | CASQRQGLSDTQYF
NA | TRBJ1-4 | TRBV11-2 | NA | TGTGCCAGCAGTCCCAGGGTAACTAATGAAAAACTGTTTTTT | CASSPRVTNEKLFF
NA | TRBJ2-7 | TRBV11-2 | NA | TGTGCCAGCACGGAGGGCCACGAGCAGTACTTC | CASTEGHEQYF
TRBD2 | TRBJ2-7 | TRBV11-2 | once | TGTGCCAGCAGACGTAATAGCGGGGGGGCAAGAGAGTACGAGCAGTACTTC | CASRRNSGGAREYEQYF
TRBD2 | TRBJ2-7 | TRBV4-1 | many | TGCGCCAGCAGCCAAGATTACGGGACTAGCGGCTCCTACGAGCAGTACTTC | CASSQDYGTSGSYEQYF
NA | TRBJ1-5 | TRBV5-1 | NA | TGCGCCAGCAGCTTGGGCCAAGGGAGGGACAATCAGCCCCAGCATTTT | CASSLGQGRDNQPQHF
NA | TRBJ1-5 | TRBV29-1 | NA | TGCAGCGTTACCGGGACACATGATCAGCCCCAGCATTTT | CSVTGTHDQPQHF
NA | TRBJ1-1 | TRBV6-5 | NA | TGTGCCAGCAAGGGCGGGGTGAACACTGAAGCTTTCTTT | CASKGGVNTEAFF
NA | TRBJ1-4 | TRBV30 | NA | TGTGCCTGGAGCCACAAACAGGGTTACCGTAATGAAAAACTGTTTTTT | CAWSHKQGYRNEKLFF
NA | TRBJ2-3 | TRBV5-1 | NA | TGCGCCAGCAGCTTGGGGCAGGCGAGCACAGATACGCAGTATTTT | CASSLGQASTDTQYF
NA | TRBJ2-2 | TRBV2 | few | TGTGCCAGCAGGTTGGGAGACACCGGGGAGCTGTTTTTT | CASRLGDTGELFF
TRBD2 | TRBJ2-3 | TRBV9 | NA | TGTGCCAGCAGCTTCCGTAGCGGGGGGACAGATACGCAGTATTTT | CASSFRSGGTDTQYF
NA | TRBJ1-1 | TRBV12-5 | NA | TGTGCTAGTGGTGTCCTCGGGGGAACTGAAGCTTTCTTT | CASGVLGGTEAFF
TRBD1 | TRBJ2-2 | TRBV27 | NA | TGTGCCAGCAGTTGGGACAGAACCCCCACCGGGGAGCTGTTTTTT | CASSWDRTPTGELFF
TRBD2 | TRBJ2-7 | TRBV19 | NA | TGTGCCAGTAGTATAGCTAGCGGGGGTTCCTACGAGCAGTACTTC | CASSIASGGSYEQYF
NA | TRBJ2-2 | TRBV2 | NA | TGTGCCAGCCGACGGACTGCGAACACCGGGGAGCTGTTTTTT | CASRRTANTGELFF
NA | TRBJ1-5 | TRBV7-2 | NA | TGTGCCAGCAGCTTAAACCCAGGGATCAATCAGCCCCAGCATTTT | CASSLNPGINQPQHF
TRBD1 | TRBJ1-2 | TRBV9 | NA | TGTGCCAGCAGCGCCACCGGGACAGGGGGTAACTATGGCTACACCTTC | CASSATGTGGNYGYTF
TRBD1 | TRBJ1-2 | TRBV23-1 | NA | TGCGCCAGCAGTCAACCATCGGACAGGGGGAACTATGGCTACACCTTC | CASSQPSDRGNYGYTF